This T cell receptor (beta chain) originates from a study of blood T cell repertoires in COVID-19. Study-wide background: The United States, Italy and Spain supplied acute and convalescent COVID-19 samples. In each case, the material was cDNA or gDNA derived from T cells, B-cell-depleted T cells, or PBMCs.

This clone showed up just a few times. Original handling: Reference gene primer amplification gave nucleated cell count estimates. This table comes from immunoSEQ multiplex PCR, and its TCRdb copy is limited to in-frame clones, with some not included. That table supplies the V and J calls and clone size; D and trimming were determined from the DNA. The data contain fewer than 350,000 clones, 86% of them singletons. The V gene's germline CDR1 is ENHRY and CDR2 SYGVKD. Deletions cut 4 bases from V and 4 bases from J, with 11 bases between. The CDR3 is 14 amino acids. The specimen sequenced was peripheral blood. This sequence was found in a woman in her thirties who had recovered from COVID-19. The chain employs TRBV10-3 and TRBJ1-5; no firm D call. CDR3 coding DNA: TGTGCCATCAGTGGTAACGGTGAGAATCAGCCCCAGCATTTT. The encoded protein is CAISGNGENQPQHF.